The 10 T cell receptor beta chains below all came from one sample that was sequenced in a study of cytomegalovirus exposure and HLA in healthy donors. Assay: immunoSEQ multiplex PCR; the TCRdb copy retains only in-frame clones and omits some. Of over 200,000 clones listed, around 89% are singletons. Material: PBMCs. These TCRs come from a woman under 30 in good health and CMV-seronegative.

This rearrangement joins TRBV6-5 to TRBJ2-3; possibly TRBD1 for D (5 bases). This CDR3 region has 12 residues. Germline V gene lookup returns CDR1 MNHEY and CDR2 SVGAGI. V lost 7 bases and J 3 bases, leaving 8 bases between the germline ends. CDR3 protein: CASTDSTDTQYF. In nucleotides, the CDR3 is TGTGCCAGCACCGACAGTACAGATACGCAGTATTTT.

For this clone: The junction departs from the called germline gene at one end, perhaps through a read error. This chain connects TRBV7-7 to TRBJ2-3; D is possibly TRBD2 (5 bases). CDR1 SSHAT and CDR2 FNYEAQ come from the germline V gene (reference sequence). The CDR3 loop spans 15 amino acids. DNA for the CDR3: TGTGCTAGCAGCTCAACGGGGAGCCCCACAGATACGCAGTATTTT. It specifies CASSSTGSPTDTQYF.

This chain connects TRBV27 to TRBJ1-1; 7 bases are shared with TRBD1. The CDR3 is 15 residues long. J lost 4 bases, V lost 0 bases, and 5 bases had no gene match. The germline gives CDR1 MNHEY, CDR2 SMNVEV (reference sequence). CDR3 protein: CASSLSGQGGTEAFF. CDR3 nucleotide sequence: TGTGCCAGCAGTTTATCGGGGCAGGGGGGCACTGAAGCTTTCTTT.

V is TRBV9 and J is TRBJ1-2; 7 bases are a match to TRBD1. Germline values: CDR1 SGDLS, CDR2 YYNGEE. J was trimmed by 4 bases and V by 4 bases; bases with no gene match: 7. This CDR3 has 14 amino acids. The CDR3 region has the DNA TGTGCCAGCAGCTTGAACAGGGGTGGCTATGGCTACACCTTC. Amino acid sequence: CASSLNRGGYGYTF.

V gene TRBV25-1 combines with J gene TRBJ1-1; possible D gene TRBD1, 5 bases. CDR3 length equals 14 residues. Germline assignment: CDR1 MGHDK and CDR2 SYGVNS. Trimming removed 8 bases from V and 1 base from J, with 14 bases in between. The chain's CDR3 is CASSVGGENTEAFF. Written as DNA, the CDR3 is TGTGCCAGCTCGGTGGGGGGAGAGAACACTGAAGCTTTCTTT.

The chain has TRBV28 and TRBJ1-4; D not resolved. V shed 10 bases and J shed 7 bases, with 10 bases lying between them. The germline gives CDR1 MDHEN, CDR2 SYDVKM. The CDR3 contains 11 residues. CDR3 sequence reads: CAIGRGEKLFF. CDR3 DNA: TGTGCCATCGGCCGCGGTGAAAAACTGTTTTTT.

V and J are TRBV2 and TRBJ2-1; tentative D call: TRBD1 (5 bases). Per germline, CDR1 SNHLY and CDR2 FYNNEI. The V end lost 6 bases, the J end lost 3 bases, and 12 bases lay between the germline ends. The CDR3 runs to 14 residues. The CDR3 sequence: CASSPGWVYNEQFF. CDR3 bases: TGTGCCAGCAGCCCAGGGTGGGTCTACAATGAGCAGTTCTTC.

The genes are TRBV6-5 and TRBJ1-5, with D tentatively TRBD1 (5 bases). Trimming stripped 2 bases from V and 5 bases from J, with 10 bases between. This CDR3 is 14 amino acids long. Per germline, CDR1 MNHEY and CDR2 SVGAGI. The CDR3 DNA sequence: TGTGCCAGCAGTTACGGGCCGGGGGATCAGCCCCAGCATTTT. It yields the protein CASSYGPGDQPQHF.

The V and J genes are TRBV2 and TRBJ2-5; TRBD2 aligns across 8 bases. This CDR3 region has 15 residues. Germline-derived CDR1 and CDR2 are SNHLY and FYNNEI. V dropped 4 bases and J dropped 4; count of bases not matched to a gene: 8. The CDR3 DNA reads TGTGCCAGCAGTGCCCAGCGGGGGTTTCTAGAGACCCAGTACTTC. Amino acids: CASSAQRGFLETQYF.

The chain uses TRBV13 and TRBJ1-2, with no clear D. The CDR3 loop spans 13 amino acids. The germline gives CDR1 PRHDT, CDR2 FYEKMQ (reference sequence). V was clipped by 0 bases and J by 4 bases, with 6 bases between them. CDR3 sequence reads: CASSLGQSYGYTF. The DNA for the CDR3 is TGTGCCAGCAGCTTAGGACAGTCCTATGGCTACACCTTC.